These 30 T cell receptor beta chains share one sample of origin, sequenced in a study of regulatory and conventional T cells in RAG deficiency (dated by TCRdb to the late 2010s). Receptor amplification or capture employed the immunoSEQ multiplex PCR assay. What TCRdb holds here is the immuneACCESS table cut down to in-frame rearrangements. Part of the clones is not present; checked against another copy, under half of the missing clones reflect an unresolved V gene, and the others are unexplained. Within this sample are tens of thousands of clones, with approximately 90% of them counted one time only. Together, the top ten hold 0.7% to 0.95% of the sample. Before genomic DNA extraction, regulatory T cells were purified from blood as CD4+CD25-high CD127-low cells. This same sample was also part of a study on regulatory T cells. The second study reports: The multiplex PCR relied on 52 forward TRBV primers and 13 reverse TRBJ primers, and amplification bias was corrected through assay-based and computational methods.

The sample taken for sequencing was Tregs sorted from blood. The origin of the receptors is a human donor in good health.

This chain connects TRBV15 to TRBJ1-2; D gene uncertain. V was pared by 3 bases and J by 10 bases, with 9 bases between. The CDR3 has 11 residues. Per germline, CDR1 LNHNV and CDR2 YYDKDF (reference sequence). The chain's CDR3 is CATSSLRNYTF. CDR3 in DNA: TGTGCCACCAGCAGCCTACGTAACTACACCTTC.

V usage is TRBV5-6 and J usage is TRBJ2-7; D gene ambiguous. V lost 0 bases, J lost 7 bases, and 11 bases lay in between. The CDR3 is 13 amino acids. CDR1 is SGHDT and CDR2 is YYEEEE in the germline V gene. The CDR3 DNA is TGTGCCAGCAGCTTGGAATTTCGTGTAGAGCAGTACTTC. This gives the protein CASSLEFRVEQYF. The full variable domain, rest sourced from reference TRBV5-6 and TRBJ2-7, is DAGVTQSPTHLIKTRGQQVTLRCSPKSGHDTVSWYQQALGQGPQFIFQYYEEEERQRGNFPDRFSGHQFPNYSSELNVNALLLGDSALYLCASSLEFRVEQYFGPGTRLTVT.

V usage is TRBV4-1 and J usage is TRBJ1-2; no clear D. The CDR3 spans 16 residues. Germline assignment: CDR1 MGHRA and CDR2 YSYEKL. Deletions cut 1 base from V and 8 bases from J, with 20 bases between. CDR3 DNA: TGCGCCAGCAGCCAAGTGGATTCCCGTATTGTAGTAGGCTACACCTTC. Translated, it gives CASSQVDSRIVVGYTF.

The chain carries TRBV11-1 and TRBJ1-1; 7 bases fit TRBD1. Per germline, CDR1 SGHAT and CDR2 FQDESV (reference sequence). The ends lost 5 bases at V and 2 bases at J; junction bases unmatched: 5. The CDR3 is 14 residues long. The CDR3 DNA reads as TGTGCCAGCAGCAAGTACAGGGGTAACACTGAAGCTTTCTTT. Its protein product is CASSKYRGNTEAFF.

The rearrangement uses TRBV6-1 and TRBJ1-3; D is unresolved. The CDR3 totals 13 residues. V was shortened by 7 bases and J by 4 bases, with 11 bases between the two germline ends. Germline V gives CDR1 MNHNS, CDR2 SASEGT. CDR3 bases: TGTGCCAGCAACAAAGGGTCAGGAAACACCATATATTTT. Translation gives CASNKGSGNTIYF.

The chain recombines TRBV5-4 with TRBJ1-2; TRBD1 aligns across 10 bases. The CDR3 covers 13 residues. Germline V gene lookup returns CDR1 SGHNT and CDR2 YYREEE (reference sequence). V trimming: 4 bases; J trimming: 5 bases; junction bases outside the gene matches: 2. The CDR3 here is CASSEGQGYGYTF. CDR3 bases: TGTGCCAGCAGCGAGGGACAGGGGTATGGCTACACCTTC.

V usage is TRBV5-4 and J usage is TRBJ2-1; 10 bases map to TRBD2. Germline V gene data show CDR1 as SGHNT and CDR2 as YYREEE (reference sequence). V was clipped by 3 bases and J by 7 bases; unmatched bases: 16. The CDR3 consists of 18 residues. This CDR3 is CASSSEKGLALRGNEQFF. The DNA of the CDR3 is TGTGCCAGCAGCTCCGAAAAGGGACTAGCGTTGAGGGGGAATGAGCAGTTCTTC.

This chain links TRBV28 with TRBJ1-6, with 7 bases that match TRBD1. V was clipped by 6 bases and J by 8 bases; unmatched bases: 10. In germline, CDR1 is MDHEN, CDR2 SYDVKM. The CDR3 consists of 15 residues. The CDR3 reads CASSPTGVFHSPLHF. The CDR3 bases are TGTGCCAGCAGCCCTACAGGGGTCTTCCATTCACCCCTCCACTTT.

The chain carries TRBV12-2 and TRBJ1-3. TRBV12-2 is an annotated pseudogene. The CDR3 is 17 residues long. The CDR3 DNA is TGTGCAAGTCGCTTAGGACGAATTCCCGGGTCTGGAAACACCATATATTTT. Translating gives CASRLGRIPGSGNTIYF.

The CDR3 loop reads CASTNQAAGAFGDEQFF. DNA of the CDR3: TGTGCCAGCACCAACCAAGCGGCGGGGGCGTTCGGGGATGAGCAGTTCTTC. The V and J genes are TRBV11-2 and TRBJ2-1; D is perhaps TRBD2 (7 bases). The CDR3 totals 17 residues. Trimming shortened V by 7 bases and J by 8 bases, and 27 bases separated the two germline ends. Germline V gene lookup returns CDR1 SGHAT and CDR2 FQNNGV.

The rearrangement links TRBV6-5 to TRBJ1-2; no definite D call. V was pared by 2 bases and J by 8 bases, with 6 bases between. In germline, CDR1 is MNHEY, CDR2 SVGAGI. The CDR3 has 11 amino acids. The DNA of the CDR3 is TGTGCCAGCAGTTACGGGGTAGGCTACACCTTC. It translates to CASSYGVGYTF.

This clone occurred once. This chain joins TRBV7-9 and TRBJ2-5; no definite D call. The CDR3 length is 14 residues. V lost 4 bases and J lost 5, with 14 bases in between. From germline, CDR1 is SEHNR and CDR2 FQNEAQ (reference sequence). This CDR3 reads CASSSPTGWETQYF. In nucleotides, the CDR3 is TGTGCCAGCAGCTCCCCGACCGGCTGGGAGACCCAGTACTTC.

The gene calls are TRBV5-1 and TRBJ2-7; D perhaps matches TRBD1 (6 bases). Deletions cut 4 bases from V and 4 bases from J, with 12 bases between. Per germline, CDR1 SGHRS and CDR2 YFSETQ. CDR3 length: 13 amino acids. CDR3 region: CASSPQGSYEQYF. CDR3 DNA: TGCGCCAGCAGCCCCCAGGGGTCATACGAGCAGTACTTC.

This chain uses TRBV5-1 with TRBJ2-5, with D unresolved. The CDR3 contains 14 residues. The V gene's germline CDR1 is SGHRS and CDR2 YFSETQ. The V end was cut by 1 base, the J end by 1 base, with 8 bases between. The CDR3 protein is CASSLFHPQETQYF. The CDR3 nucleotides are TGCGCCAGCAGCTTGTTCCACCCCCAAGAGACCCAGTACTTC.

J is TRBJ1-4 and V is TRBV30, with D maybe TRBD1 (5 bases). The length of the CDR3 is 15 residues. The germline CDR1 and CDR2 sequences are GTSNPN and SVGIG (reference sequence). With 1 base removed from V and 7 bases from J, the gap between germline ends came to 16 bases. DNA for the CDR3: TGTGCCTGGAGTGGGGCGGGACCCGGCTCTGAAAAACTGTTTTTT. Protein sequence: CAWSGAGPGSEKLFF.

In its sample, this clone was seen a few times. The chain employs TRBV5-1 and TRBJ1-1; a weak D match, TRBD1 (6 bases). Germline V gene data show CDR1 as SGHRS and CDR2 as YFSETQ. This CDR3 is 14 amino acids long. Trimming pared 5 bases from V and 8 bases from J, leaving 19 bases between. The chain's CDR3 is CASSYQGPGAEAFF. The CDR3 DNA sequence: TGCGCCAGCAGTTACCAGGGGCCCGGAGCGGAAGCTTTCTTT. Full variable domain (rest looked up from reference TRBV5-1 and TRBJ1-1): KAGVTQTPRYLIKTRGQQVTLSCSPISGHRSVSWYQQTPGQGLQFLFEYFSETQRNKGNFPGRFSGRQFSNSRSEMNVSTLELGDSALYLCASSYQGPGAEAFFGQGTRLTVV.

On this clone: The same CDR3 arises from other DNA sequences in this sample as well. The J gene is TRBJ1-6, the V gene TRBV4-1; D not resolved. Germline-derived CDR1 and CDR2 are MGHRA and YSYEKL. CDR3 length: 16 amino acids. The V gene lost 6 bases and the J gene lost 4 bases, with 16 bases spanning the gap. CDR3 nucleotide sequence: TGCGCCAGCAGTCCCCGGGCCCTCAAGTATAATTCACCCCTCCACTTT. This gives the protein CASSPRALKYNSPLHF.

The genes are TRBV5-1 and TRBJ2-7; D might be TRBD1 (6 bases). This CDR3 contains 15 residues. Germline values: CDR1 SGHRS, CDR2 YFSETQ. V was clipped by 0 bases and J by 9 bases, with 19 bases between them. The CDR3 region is CASSLAPGTSTGQYF. CDR3 bases: TGCGCCAGCAGCTTGGCTCCGGGGACAAGCACTGGGCAGTACTTC.

This chain connects TRBV6-1 to TRBJ1-2; D not resolved. Trimming removed 2 bases from V and 4 bases from J, with 8 bases in between. Germline CDR1 reads MNHNS; CDR2 reads SASEGT. This CDR3 spans 13 amino acids. The CDR3 DNA reads as TGTGCCAGCAGTGAAAACAGAGTCTATGGCTACACCTTC. Its translation: CASSENRVYGYTF.

CDR3 loop: CASSLHGQYNEQFF. The CDR3 region has the DNA TGTGCCAGCAGCTTACACGGACAGTACAATGAGCAGTTCTTC. The chain carries TRBV7-9 and TRBJ2-1; TRBD1 is a possible D gene (6 bases). Germline V lookup: CDR1 SEHNR, CDR2 FQNEAQ (reference sequence). The CDR3 is 14 amino acids. V was shortened by 2 bases and J by 4 bases, with 9 bases between the two germline ends.

The chain has TRBV7-9 and TRBJ1-5; 8 nucleotides line up with TRBD1. With 5 bases clipped from V and 4 bases from J, the junction kept 13 bases outside the gene matches. Germline V lookup: CDR1 SEHNR, CDR2 FQNEAQ (reference sequence). The CDR3 loop spans 17 amino acids. The CDR3 region is CASSPPPGQGVNQPQHF. In DNA, the CDR3 is TGTGCCAGCAGCCCACCCCCCGGACAGGGAGTGAATCAGCCCCAGCATTTT.

The chain links TRBV7-9 to TRBJ2-5; D ambiguous. Germline CDR1 is SEHNR and CDR2 is FQNEAQ (reference sequence). The CDR3 loop spans 13 amino acids. Trimming shortened V by 3 bases and J by 4 bases, and 9 bases separated the two germline ends. The CDR3 sequence is CASSFVSGETQYF. DNA for the CDR3: TGTGCCAGCAGCTTCGTCTCAGGAGAGACCCAGTACTTC. The whole variable domain, filled in from reference TRBV7-9 and TRBJ2-5, reads DTGVSQNPRHKITKRGQNVTFRCDPISEHNRLYWYRQTLGQGPEFLTYFQNEAQLEKSRLLSDRFSAERPKGSFSTLEIQRTEQGDSAMYLCASSFVSGETQYFGPGTRLLVL.

DNA of the CDR3: TGTGCCAGCAGTAAGGCAGATACGCAGTATTTT. Amino acid sequence: CASSKADTQYF. The rearrangement joins TRBV2 to TRBJ2-3, with D hard to call. Trimming pared 5 bases from V and 4 bases from J, leaving 4 bases between. In germline, CDR1 is SNHLY, CDR2 FYNNEI. The CDR3 loop spans 11 amino acids.

The chain combines TRBV4-1 with TRBJ1-6; D call uncertain. There are 15 residues in the CDR3. V was pared by 0 bases and J by 9 bases, with 12 bases between. Germline CDR1 is MGHRA and CDR2 is YSYEKL. For the CDR3, the DNA is TGCGCCAGCAGCCAAGAAGAGAGTTGGGGTTCACCCCTCCACTTT. Translation gives CASSQEESWGSPLHF.

This chain joins TRBV5-5 and TRBJ2-7; tentative D call: TRBD1 (6 bases). Germline CDR1 is SGHKS and CDR2 is YYEKEE (reference sequence). V dropped 0 bases and J dropped 9 bases, with 16 bases sitting between them. The CDR3 loop spans 14 amino acids. The CDR3: CASSLVGQGPGQYF. In nucleotides, the CDR3 is TGTGCCAGCAGCTTGGTTGGGCAGGGGCCAGGGCAGTACTTC.

This chain uses TRBV15 with TRBJ2-7; the match to TRBD2 covers 10 bases. The CDR3 is made up of 14 amino acids. The J segment lost 3 bases and the V segment lost 8 bases, leaving 7 bases of the junction unmatched. CDR1 LNHNV and CDR2 YYDKDF come from the germline V gene (reference sequence). CDR3 DNA: TGTGCCACCGGTGCCGGACTAGCGGACTACGAGCAGTACTTC. This gives the protein CATGAGLADYEQYF.

The V call is TRBV14, the J call TRBJ2-2; 10 bases agree with TRBD2. The germline gives CDR1 SGHDN, CDR2 FVKESK. The CDR3 has 20 amino acids. V lost 0 bases, J lost 2 bases, and 12 bases stayed unmatched. CDR3 nucleotide sequence: TGTGCCAGCAGCCAAGAGCCACTTTTCCGACTAGCGGGTAACACCGGGGAGCTGTTTTTT. Translation gives CASSQEPLFRLAGNTGELFF.

V is TRBV7-8 and J is TRBJ2-2, with D possibly matching TRBD1 (5 bases). Between the trimmed V and J ends, which lost 5 bases and 2 bases, there was a span of 12 bases. Germline V gene sequence: CDR1 SGHVS, CDR2 FQNEAQ. The CDR3 sequence is 15 residues long. CDR3 loop: CASSTGHLNTGELFF. For the CDR3, the DNA is TGTGCCAGCAGCACCGGACACCTAAACACCGGGGAGCTGTTTTTT.

This chain connects TRBV6-1 to TRBJ1-1; D might be TRBD1 (5 bases). Germline lookup yields CDR1 MNHNS and CDR2 SASEGT. The CDR3 totals 14 residues. Trimming removed 5 bases from V and 1 base from J, with 11 bases in between. The CDR3 DNA reads TGTGCCAGCAGTCGGGACTTAAAGAACACTGAAGCTTTCTTT. It codes for CASSRDLKNTEAFF.

The chain recombines TRBV2 with TRBJ2-7; 7 bases line up with TRBD1. This CDR3 contains 13 residues. Per germline, CDR1 SNHLY and CDR2 FYNNEI. The trim removed 6 bases at V and 3 bases at J, leaving 5 bases unmatched. The CDR3 nucleotides read TGTGCCAGCAGACAACAGGGGTACTACGAGCAGTACTTC. Translated, it gives CASRQQGYYEQYF.